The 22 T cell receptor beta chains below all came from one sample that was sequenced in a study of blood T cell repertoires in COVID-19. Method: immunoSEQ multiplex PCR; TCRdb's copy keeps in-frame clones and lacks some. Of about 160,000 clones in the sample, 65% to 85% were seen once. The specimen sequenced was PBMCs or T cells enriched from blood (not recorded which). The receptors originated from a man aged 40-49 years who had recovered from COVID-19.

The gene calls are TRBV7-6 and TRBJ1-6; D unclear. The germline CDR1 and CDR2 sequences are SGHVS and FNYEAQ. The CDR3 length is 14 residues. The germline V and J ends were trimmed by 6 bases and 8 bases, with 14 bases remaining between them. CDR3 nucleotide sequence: TGTGCCAGCAGTCGAGGTGGTTTTGATTCACCCCTCCACTTT. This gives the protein CASSRGGFDSPLHF.

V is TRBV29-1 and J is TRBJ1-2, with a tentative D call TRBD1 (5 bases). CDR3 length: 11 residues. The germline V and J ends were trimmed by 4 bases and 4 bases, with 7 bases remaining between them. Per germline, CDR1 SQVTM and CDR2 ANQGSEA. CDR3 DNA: TGCAGCGTTGCACAGGCCTATGGCTACACCTTC. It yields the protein CSVAQAYGYTF.

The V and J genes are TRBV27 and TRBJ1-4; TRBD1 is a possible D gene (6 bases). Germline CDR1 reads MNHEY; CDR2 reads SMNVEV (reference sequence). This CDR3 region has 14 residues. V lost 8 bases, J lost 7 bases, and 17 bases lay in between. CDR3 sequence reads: CASASGTPGEKLFF. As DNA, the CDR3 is TGTGCCAGCGCCTCCGGGACACCGGGTGAAAAACTGTTTTTT.

CDR3 DNA sequence: TGTGCCACCAGCAGACCAGGGGTATCCTACGAGCAGTACTTC. This codes for CATSRPGVSYEQYF. The chain recombines TRBV15 with TRBJ2-7; a weak D match, TRBD1 (6 bases). The length of the CDR3 is 14 residues. Germline V lookup: CDR1 LNHNV, CDR2 YYDKDF (reference sequence). Trimming took 2 bases from V and 1 from J, leaving 9 bases between them.

The CDR3 bases are TGTGCCATCAGTGAGTGGGGGACAGGGGGGCGCTCACCCCTCCACTTT. This codes for CAISEWGTGGRSPLHF. The rearrangement joins TRBV10-3 to TRBJ1-6, with 11 bases matching TRBD1. The CDR3 has 16 amino acids. CDR1 ENHRY and CDR2 SYGVKD come from the germline V gene. After removal of 1 base from V and 10 bases from J, the junction contained 6 bases not matched to a gene.

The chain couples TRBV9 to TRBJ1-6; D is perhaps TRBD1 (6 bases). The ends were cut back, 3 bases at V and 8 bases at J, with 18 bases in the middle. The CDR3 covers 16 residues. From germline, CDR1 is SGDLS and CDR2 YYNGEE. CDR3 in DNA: TGTGCCAGCAGCGCACAGGGAGCCCGATCCGATTCACCCCTCCACTTT. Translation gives CASSAQGARSDSPLHF.

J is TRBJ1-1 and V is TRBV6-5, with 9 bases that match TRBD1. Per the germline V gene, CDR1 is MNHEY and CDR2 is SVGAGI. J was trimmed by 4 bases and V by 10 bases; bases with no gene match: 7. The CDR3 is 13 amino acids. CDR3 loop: CAISTGGVTEAFF. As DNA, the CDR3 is TGTGCCATCTCGACAGGGGGAGTCACTGAAGCTTTCTTT.

The CDR3 loop is CASSRQLRLAGGSQYEQFF. The CDR3 DNA reads TGTGCCAGCAGCCGACAACTTCGTTTAGCGGGGGGGTCACAATATGAGCAGTTCTTC. The V gene is TRBV11-2, the J gene TRBJ2-1; 11 bases line up with TRBD2. The CDR3 totals 19 residues. The junction had 20 bases not matched to a gene; V was cut back by 5 bases and J by 8 bases. Germline CDR1 SGHAT, CDR2 FQNNGV. The variable domain in full, completed from reference TRBV11-2 and TRBJ2-1, reads EAGVAQSPRYKIIEKRQSVAFWCNPISGHATLYWYQQILGQGPKLLIQFQNNGVVDDSQLPKDRFSAERLKGVDSTLKIQPAKLEDSAVYLCASSRQLRLAGGSQYEQFFGPGTRLTVL.

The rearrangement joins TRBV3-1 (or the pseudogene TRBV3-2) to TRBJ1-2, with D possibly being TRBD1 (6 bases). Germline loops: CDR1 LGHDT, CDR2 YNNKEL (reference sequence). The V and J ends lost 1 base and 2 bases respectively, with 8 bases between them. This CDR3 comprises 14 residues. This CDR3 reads CASSQVTGNYGYTF. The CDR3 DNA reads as TGTGCCAGCAGCCAAGTAACAGGGAACTATGGCTACACCTTC.

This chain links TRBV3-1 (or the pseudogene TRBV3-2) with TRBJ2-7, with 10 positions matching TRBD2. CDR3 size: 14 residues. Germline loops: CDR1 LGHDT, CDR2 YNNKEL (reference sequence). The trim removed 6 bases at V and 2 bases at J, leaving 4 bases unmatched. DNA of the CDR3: TGTGCCAGCAGGGATAGCGGGGGGCCCTACGAGCAGTACGTC. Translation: CASRDSGGPYEQYV.

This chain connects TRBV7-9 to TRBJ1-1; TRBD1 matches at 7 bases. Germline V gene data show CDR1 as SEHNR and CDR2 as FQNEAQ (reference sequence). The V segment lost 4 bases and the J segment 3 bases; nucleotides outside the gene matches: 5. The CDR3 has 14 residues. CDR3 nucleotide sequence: TGTGCCAGCAGCTCATCAGGGGGAGACACTGAAGCTTTCTTT. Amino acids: CASSSSGGDTEAFF.

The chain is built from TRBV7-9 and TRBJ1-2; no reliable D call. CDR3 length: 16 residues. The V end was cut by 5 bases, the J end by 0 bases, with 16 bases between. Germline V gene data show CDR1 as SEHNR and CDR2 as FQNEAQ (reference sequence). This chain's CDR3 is CASSERSAVPNYGYTF. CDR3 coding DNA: TGTGCCAGCAGCGAGAGGTCGGCAGTACCTAACTATGGCTACACCTTC. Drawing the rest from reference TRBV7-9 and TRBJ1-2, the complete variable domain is DTGVSQNPRHKITKRGQNVTFRCDPISEHNRLYWYRQTLGQGPEFLTYFQNEAQLEKSRLLSDRFSAERPKGSFSTLEIQRTEQGDSAMYLCASSERSAVPNYGYTFGSGTRLTVV.

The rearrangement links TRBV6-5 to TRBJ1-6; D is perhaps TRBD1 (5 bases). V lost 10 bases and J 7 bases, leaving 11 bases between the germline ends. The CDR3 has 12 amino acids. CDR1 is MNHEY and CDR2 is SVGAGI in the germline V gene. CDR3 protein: CATLTANSPLHF. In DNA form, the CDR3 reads TGTGCCACCCTGACAGCCAATTCACCCCTCCACTTT.

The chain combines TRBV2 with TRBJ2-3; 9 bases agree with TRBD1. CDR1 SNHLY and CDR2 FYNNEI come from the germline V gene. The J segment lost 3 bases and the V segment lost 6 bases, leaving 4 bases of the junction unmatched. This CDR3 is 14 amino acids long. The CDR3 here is CASRTGQGTDTQYF. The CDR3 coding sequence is TGTGCCAGCAGGACCGGACAGGGGACAGATACGCAGTATTTT.

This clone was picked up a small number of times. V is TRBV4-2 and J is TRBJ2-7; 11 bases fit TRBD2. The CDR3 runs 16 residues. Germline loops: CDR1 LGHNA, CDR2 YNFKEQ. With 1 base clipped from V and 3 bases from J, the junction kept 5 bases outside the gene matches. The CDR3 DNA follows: TGTGCCAGCAGCCAAGGGGGGGGACTAGCGGACTACGAGCAGTACTTC. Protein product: CASSQGGGLADYEQYF.

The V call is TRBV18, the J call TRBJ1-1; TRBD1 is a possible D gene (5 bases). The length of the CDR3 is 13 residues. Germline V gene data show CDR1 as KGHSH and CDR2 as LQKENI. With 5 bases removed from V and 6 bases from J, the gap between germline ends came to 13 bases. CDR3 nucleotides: TGTGCCAGCTCATCGGGGGGTAAGGCTGAAGCTTTCTTT. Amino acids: CASSSGGKAEAFF.

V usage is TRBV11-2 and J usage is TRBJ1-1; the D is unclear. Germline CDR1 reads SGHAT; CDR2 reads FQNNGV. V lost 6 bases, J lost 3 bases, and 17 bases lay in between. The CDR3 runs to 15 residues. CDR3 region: CASRRPGRRDTEAFF. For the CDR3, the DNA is TGTGCCAGCAGGCGCCCTGGGAGAAGGGACACTGAAGCTTTCTTT. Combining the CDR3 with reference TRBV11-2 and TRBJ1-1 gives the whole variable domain EAGVAQSPRYKIIEKRQSVAFWCNPISGHATLYWYQQILGQGPKLLIQFQNNGVVDDSQLPKDRFSAERLKGVDSTLKIQPAKLEDSAVYLCASRRPGRRDTEAFFGQGTRLTVV.

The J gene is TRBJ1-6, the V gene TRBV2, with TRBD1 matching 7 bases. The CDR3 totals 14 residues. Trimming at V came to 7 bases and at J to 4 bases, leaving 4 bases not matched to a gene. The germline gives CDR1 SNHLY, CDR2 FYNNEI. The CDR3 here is CASKVDRYNSPLHF. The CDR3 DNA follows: TGTGCCAGCAAGGTGGACAGGTATAATTCACCCCTCCACTTT. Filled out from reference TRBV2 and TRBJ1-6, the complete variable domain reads EPEVTQTPSHQVTQMGQEVILRCVPISNHLYFYWYRQILGQKVEFLVSFYNNEISEKSEIFDDQFSVERPDGSNFTLKIRSTKLEDSAMYFCASKVDRYNSPLHFGNGTRLTVT.

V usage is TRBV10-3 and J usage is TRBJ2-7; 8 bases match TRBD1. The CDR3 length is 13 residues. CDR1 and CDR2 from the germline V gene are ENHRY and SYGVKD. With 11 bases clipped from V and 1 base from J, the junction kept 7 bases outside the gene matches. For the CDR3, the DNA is TGTGCCTCAGCCGGGACAGGTTCCTACGAGCAGTACGTC. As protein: CASAGTGSYEQYV.

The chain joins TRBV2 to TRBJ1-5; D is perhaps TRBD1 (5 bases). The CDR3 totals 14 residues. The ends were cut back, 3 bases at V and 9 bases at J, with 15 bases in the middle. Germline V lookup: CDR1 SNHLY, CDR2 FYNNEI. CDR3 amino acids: CASSDRQGSRPQHF. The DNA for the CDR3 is TGTGCCAGCAGTGATAGGCAGGGTAGTCGGCCCCAGCATTTT. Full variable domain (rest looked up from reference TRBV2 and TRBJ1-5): EPEVTQTPSHQVTQMGQEVILRCVPISNHLYFYWYRQILGQKVEFLVSFYNNEISEKSEIFDDQFSVERPDGSNFTLKIRSTKLEDSAMYFCASSDRQGSRPQHFGDGTRLSIL.

The CDR3 sequence is CASSLANAGQNTEAFF. In nucleotides, the CDR3 is TGTGCCAGCAGCTTAGCGAACGCGGGGCAGAACACTGAAGCTTTCTTT. This chain uses TRBV7-6 with TRBJ1-1; D may be TRBD1 (5 bases). V was clipped by 0 bases and J by 1 base, with 12 bases between them. Germline-derived CDR1 and CDR2 are SGHVS and FNYEAQ. CDR3 length: 16 amino acids.

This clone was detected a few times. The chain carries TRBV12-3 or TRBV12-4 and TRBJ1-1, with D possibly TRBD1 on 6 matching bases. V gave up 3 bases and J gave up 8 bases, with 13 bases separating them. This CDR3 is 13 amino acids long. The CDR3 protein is CASSFGLDREAFF. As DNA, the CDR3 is TGTGCCAGCAGTTTCGGCCTAGACAGGGAAGCTTTCTTT.